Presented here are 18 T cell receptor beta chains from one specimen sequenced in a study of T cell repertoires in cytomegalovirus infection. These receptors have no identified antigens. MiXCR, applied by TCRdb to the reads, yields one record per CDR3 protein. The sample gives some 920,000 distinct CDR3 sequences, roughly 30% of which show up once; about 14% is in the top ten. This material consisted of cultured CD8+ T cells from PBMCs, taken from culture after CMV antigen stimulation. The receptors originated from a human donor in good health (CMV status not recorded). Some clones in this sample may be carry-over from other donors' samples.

DNA of the CDR3: TGTGCCAGCAGCTCACGGACAGAGTCATATGGCTACACCTTC. Translating gives CASSSRTESYGYTF. The chain links TRBV7-9 to TRBJ1-2, with D possibly matching TRBD1 (6 bases). The CDR3 is 14 residues long. V gave up 4 bases and J gave up 5 bases, with 14 bases separating them. Germline V gives CDR1 SEHNR, CDR2 FQNEAQ (reference sequence). Full variable domain (outside the CDR3, taken from reference TRBV7-9 and TRBJ1-2): DTGVSQNPRHKITKRGQNVTFRCDPISEHNRLYWYRQTLGQGPEFLTYFQNEAQLEKSRLLSDRFSAERPKGSFSTLEIQRTEQGDSAMYLCASSSRTESYGYTFGSGTRLTVV.

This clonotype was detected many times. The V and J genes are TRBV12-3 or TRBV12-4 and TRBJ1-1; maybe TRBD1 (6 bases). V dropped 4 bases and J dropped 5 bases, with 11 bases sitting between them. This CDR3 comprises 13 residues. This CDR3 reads CASSYQGRTEAFF. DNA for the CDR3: TGTGCCAGCAGTTATCAGGGGAGGACTGAAGCTTTCTTT.

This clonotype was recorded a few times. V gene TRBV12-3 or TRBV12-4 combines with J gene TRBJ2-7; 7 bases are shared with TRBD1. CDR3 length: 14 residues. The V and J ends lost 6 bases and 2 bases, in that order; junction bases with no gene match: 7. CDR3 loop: CASRMTGLAYEQYF. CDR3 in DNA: TGTGCCAGCAGGATGACAGGGTTGGCCTACGAGCAGTACTTC.

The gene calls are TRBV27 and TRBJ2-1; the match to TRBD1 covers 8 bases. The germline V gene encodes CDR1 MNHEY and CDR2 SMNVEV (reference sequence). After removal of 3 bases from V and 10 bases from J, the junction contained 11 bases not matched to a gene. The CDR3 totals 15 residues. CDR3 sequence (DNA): TGTGCCAGCAGTTTGGATACAGGGGGAGGACGGGAGCAGTTCTTC. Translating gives CASSLDTGGGREQFF.

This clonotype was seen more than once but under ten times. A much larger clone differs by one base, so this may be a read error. The CDR3 nucleotides read TGTGCCAGCAGCTTGGGACTAGCGGGGGGGTCAGATACGCAGTATTTT. It encodes CASSLGLAGGSDTQYF. The genes are TRBV7-6 and TRBJ2-3, with 16 bases that match TRBD2. Germline CDR1 reads SGHVS; CDR2 reads FNYEAQ. V was pared by 3 bases and J by 4 bases, with 1 base of the junction left unmatched. This CDR3 contains 16 residues.

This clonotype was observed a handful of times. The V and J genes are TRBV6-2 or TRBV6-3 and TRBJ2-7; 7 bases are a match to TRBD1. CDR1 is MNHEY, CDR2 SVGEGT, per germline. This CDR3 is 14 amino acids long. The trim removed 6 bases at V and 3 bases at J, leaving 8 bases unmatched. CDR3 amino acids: CASRKGTDFYEQYV. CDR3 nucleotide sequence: TGTGCCAGCAGGAAAGGGACAGATTTCTACGAGCAGTACGTC.

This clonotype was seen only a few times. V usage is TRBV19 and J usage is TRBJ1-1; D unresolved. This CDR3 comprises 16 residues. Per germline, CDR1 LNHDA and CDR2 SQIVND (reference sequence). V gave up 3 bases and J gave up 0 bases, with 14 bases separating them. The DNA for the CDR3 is TGTGCCAGTAGTATCGGGCTGGTGAGCGTGAACACTGAAGCTTTCTTT. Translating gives CASSIGLVSVNTEAFF.

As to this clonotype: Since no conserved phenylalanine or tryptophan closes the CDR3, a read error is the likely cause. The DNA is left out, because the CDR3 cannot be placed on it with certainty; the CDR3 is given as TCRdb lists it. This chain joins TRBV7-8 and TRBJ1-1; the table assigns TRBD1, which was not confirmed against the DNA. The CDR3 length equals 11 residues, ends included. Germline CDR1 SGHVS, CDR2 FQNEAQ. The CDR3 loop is CASSLGLSLVL.

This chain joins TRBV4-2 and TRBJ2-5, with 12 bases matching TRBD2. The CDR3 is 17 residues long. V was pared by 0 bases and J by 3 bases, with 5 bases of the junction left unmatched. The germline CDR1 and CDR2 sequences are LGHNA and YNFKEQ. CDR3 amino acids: CASSQDQPSGGEETQYF. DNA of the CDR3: TGTGCCAGCAGCCAAGATCAGCCTAGCGGGGGGGAAGAGACCCAGTACTTC.

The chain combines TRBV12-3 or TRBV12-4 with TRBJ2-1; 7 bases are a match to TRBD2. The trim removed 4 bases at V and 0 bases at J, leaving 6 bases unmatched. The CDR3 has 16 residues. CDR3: CASSSPSGLSYNEQFF. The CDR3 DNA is TGTGCCAGCAGTTCCCCTAGCGGTCTCTCCTACAATGAGCAGTTCTTC.

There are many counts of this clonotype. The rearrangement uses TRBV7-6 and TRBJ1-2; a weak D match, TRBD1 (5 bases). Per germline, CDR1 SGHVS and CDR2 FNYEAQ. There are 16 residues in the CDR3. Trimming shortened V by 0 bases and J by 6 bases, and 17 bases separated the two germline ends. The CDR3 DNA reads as TGTGCCAGCAGCTTAGCCCTGGGGGGGGATGGGCATGGCTACACCTTC. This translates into CASSLALGGDGHGYTF.

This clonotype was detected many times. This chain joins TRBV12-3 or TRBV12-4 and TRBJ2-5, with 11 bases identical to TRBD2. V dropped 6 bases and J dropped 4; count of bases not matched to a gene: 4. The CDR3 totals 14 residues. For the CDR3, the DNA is TGTGCCAGCAGCGTTAGCGGGGGGGCAGAGACCCAGTACTTC. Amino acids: CASSVSGGAETQYF.

As DNA, the CDR3 is TGTGCCAGCAGCTTAGAATTAGCGGGACCAGGTCCCAATGAGCAGTTCTTC. This translates into CASSLELAGPGPNEQFF. The chain combines TRBV7-9 with TRBJ2-1, with 8 bases matching TRBD2. Germline V gives CDR1 SEHNR, CDR2 FQNEAQ (reference sequence). Trimming at V came to 1 base and at J to 6 bases, leaving 11 bases not matched to a gene. The CDR3 totals 17 residues.

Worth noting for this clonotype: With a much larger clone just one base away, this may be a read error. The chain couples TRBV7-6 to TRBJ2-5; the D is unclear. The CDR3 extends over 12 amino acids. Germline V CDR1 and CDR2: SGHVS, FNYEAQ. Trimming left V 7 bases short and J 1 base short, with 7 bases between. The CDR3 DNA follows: TGTGCCAGCAACATCCTCCAAGAGACCCAGTACTTC. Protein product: CASNILQETQYF.

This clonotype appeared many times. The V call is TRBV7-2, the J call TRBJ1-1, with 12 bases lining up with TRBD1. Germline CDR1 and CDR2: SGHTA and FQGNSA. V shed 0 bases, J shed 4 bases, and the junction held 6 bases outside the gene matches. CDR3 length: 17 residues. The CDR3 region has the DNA TGTGCCAGCAGCTTAGCGGGGACAGGGGGCTGGGTCACTGAAGCTTTCTTT. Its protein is CASSLAGTGGWVTEAFF.

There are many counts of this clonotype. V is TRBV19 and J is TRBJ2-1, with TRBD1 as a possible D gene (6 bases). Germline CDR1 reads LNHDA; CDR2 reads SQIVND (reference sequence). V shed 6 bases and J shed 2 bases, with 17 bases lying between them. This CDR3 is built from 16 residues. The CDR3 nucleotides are TGTGCCAGTAGACCCTGGGGGCAGGGCGCCTACAATGAGCAGTTCTTC. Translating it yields CASRPWGQGAYNEQFF. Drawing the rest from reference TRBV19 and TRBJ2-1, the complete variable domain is DGGITQSPKYLFRKEGQNVTLSCEQNLNHDAMYWYRQDPGQGLRLIYYSQIVNDFQKGDIAEGYSVSREKKESFPLTVTSAQKNPTAFYLCASRPWGQGAYNEQFFGPGTRLTVL.

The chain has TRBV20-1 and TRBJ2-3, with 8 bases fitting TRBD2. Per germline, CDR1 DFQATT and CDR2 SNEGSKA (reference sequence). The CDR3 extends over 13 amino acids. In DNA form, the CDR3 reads TGCAGCGGACTAGCCTTAAGCACAGATACGCAGTATTTT. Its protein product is CSGLALSTDTQYF.

The CDR3 DNA sequence: TGTGCCATCAGTGACCCCACCGGGACAGGCCCGAACACCATATATTTT. Translated: CAISDPTGTGPNTIYF. The rearrangement links TRBV10-3 to TRBJ1-3, with TRBD1 matching over 8 bases. From germline, CDR1 is ENHRY and CDR2 SYGVKD. This CDR3 region has 16 residues. The junction had 11 bases not matched to a gene; V was cut back by 3 bases and J by 7 bases.